These T cell receptor beta chains were read from a single sample in a study of blood T cell repertoires in COVID-19. Libraries were prepared by immunoSEQ multiplex PCR; TCRdb keeps only in-frame clonotypes and omits some of them. Of over 120,000 clones listed, 77% are singletons. Sequenced material: peripheral blood. The receptors originated from a woman aged 45-65 years with active or convalescent COVID-19. Each CDR3 is given with its conserved first and last residue. D genes are given only for firm matches. Clone size is stated in some rows and not others, as once, few, many or a class when expanded.

d_call j_call clone_size v_call cdr3_aa cdr3_nt
- TRBJ2-5 - TRBV6-5 CASRRDTEGTQYF TGTGCCAGCCGCCGGGACACCGAAGGGACCCAGTACTTC
TRBD1 TRBJ1-5 - TRBV20-1 CSASAGGMNQPQHF TGCAGTGCTAGTGCAGGGGGCATGAATCAGCCCCAGCATTTT
- TRBJ1-5 - TRBV7-8 CASSPTRAGGQPQHF TGTGCCAGCAGCCCCACGAGGGCGGGGGGACAGCCCCAGCATTTT
- TRBJ2-1 - TRBV9 CASSGRQGWEQFF TGTGCCAGCAGCGGGCGTCAGGGATGGGAGCAGTTCTTC
- TRBJ2-2 - TRBV4-2 CASSQGVGANTGELFF TGTGCCAGCAGCCAAGGGGTAGGGGCGAACACCGGGGAGCTGTTTTTT
- TRBJ1-2 - TRBV10-3 CAISGGPRQTNYGYTF TGTGCCATCAGTGGAGGTCCGAGACAGACTAACTATGGCTACACCTTC
- TRBJ2-5 few TRBV18 CASSLMGAIQETQYF TGTGCCAGCTCACTGATGGGGGCCATCCAAGAGACCCAGTACTTC
- TRBJ2-7 - TRBV7-9 CASSSYKNYEQYF TGTGCCAGCAGCTCCTATAAGAATTACGAGCAGTACTTC
TRBD1 TRBJ1-1 - TRBV6-5 CASSYRQGSTEAFF TGTGCCAGCAGTTACAGACAGGGCTCCACTGAAGCTTTCTTT
- TRBJ1-5 - TRBV18 CASSATDYSNQPQHF TGTGCCAGCTCAGCGACGGACTATAGCAATCAGCCCCAGCATTTT
- TRBJ2-6 - TRBV19 CASSISVQPGANVLTF TGTGCCAGTAGTATAAGCGTGCAGCCTGGGGCCAACGTCCTGACTTTC
TRBD1 TRBJ2-5 - TRBV25-1 CASSEQTGGRETQYF TGTGCCAGCAGTGAACAGACAGGGGGCCGGGAGACCCAGTACTTC
- TRBJ1-2 - TRBV4-3 CASSQDAGTNYGYTF TGCGCCAGCAGCCAAGATGCGGGGACTAACTATGGCTACACCTTC
TRBD1 TRBJ1-1 - TRBV24-1 CATSEETGGITEAFF TGTGCCACCAGTGAGGAGACAGGGGGAATCACTGAAGCTTTCTTT
- TRBJ1-4 - TRBV28 CASGVGGANEKLFF TGTGCCAGCGGAGTAGGGGGTGCTAATGAAAAACTGTTTTTT
- TRBJ2-3 - TRBV7-9 CASSLGGSGKDTQYF TGTGCCAGCAGCTTAGGTGGCAGCGGAAAAGATACGCAGTATTTT
TRBD2 TRBJ2-5 - TRBV7-2 CASSPWGSGRGETQYF TGTGCCAGCAGCCCCTGGGGTAGCGGGAGGGGAGAGACCCAGTACTTC
- TRBJ1-5 - TRBV10-3 CAISDFDSPGSNQPQHF TGTGCCATCAGTGACTTCGACAGTCCCGGTAGCAATCAGCCCCAGCATTTT
- TRBJ2-7 - TRBV11-2 CASLPDSLYSYEQYF TGTGCCAGCCTGCCGGACAGCCTATACTCCTACGAGCAGTACTTC
- TRBJ1-1 - TRBV5-3 CARSLGAANTEAFF TGTGCCAGAAGCTTGGGCGCCGCGAACACTGAAGCTTTCTTT
TRBD1 TRBJ1-1 - TRBV19 CASSIRVGTDEGEAFF TGTGCCAGTAGTATACGGGTCGGGACAGATGAGGGAGAAGCTTTCTTT
TRBD2 TRBJ2-1 few TRBV7-9 CASSGGTYNEQFF TGTGCCAGTAGCGGGGGGACCTACAATGAGCAGTTCTTC
- TRBJ2-7 - TRBV7-9 CASSSNPGQQSYEQYF TGTGCCAGCAGCTCCAACCCGGGACAACAGTCCTACGAGCAGTACTTC
- TRBJ1-2 few TRBV6-5 CASRTGGITNYGYTF TGTGCCAGCAGGACGGGGGGAATTACTAACTATGGCTACACCTTC
- TRBJ2-4 - TRBV5-6 CASSLAGVNIQYF TGTGCCAGCAGCTTGGCCGGGGTGAACATTCAGTACTTC
- TRBJ2-5 - TRBV7-2 CASSFGLPGVETQYF TGTGCCAGCAGCTTTGGTCTACCGGGGGTAGAGACCCAGTACTTC